The next 8 T cell receptor beta chains were all read from a single sample in a study of T cell clonality in common variable immunodeficiency. Study observations and caveats: Reportedly, TCR beta sequences from common variable immunodeficiency showed fewer deletions and N-nucleotide insertions.

Their antigens are not known. Data came from immunoSEQ multiplex PCR; TCRdb stores just in-frame clones and leaves some out. The repertoire consists of more than 20,000 clones, none detected only once. The sequencing input was peripheral blood mononuclear cells. Receptors were obtained from a human donor with common variable immunodeficiency.

This clone has just a few counts. The sequence runs out 3 residues before the end of the CDR3; the remainder is reconstructed from the germline J gene. The chain has TRBV5-1 and TRBJ1-3; D is undetermined. The ends were cut back, 4 bases at V and 5 bases at J, with 16 bases in the middle. Germline V gene lookup returns CDR1 SGHRS and CDR2 YFSETQ. This CDR3 has 15 amino acids. CDR3 DNA (partial): TGCGCCAGCAGCCCGGACTTTCGAGGAAGAAACACC. It translates to CASSPDFRGRNT. The CDR3 as a whole reads CASSPDFRGRNTIYF.

By sample fraction, this clone is medium-sized (0.01 to 0.1%). The CDR3 extends 3 residues past the end of the read, so its final part is completed from the germline J gene. The chain employs TRBV5-1 and TRBJ2-2, with 9 bases that match TRBD2. CDR3 length: 16 residues. V gave up 4 bases and J gave up 6 bases; unmatched junction bases: 10. Germline V gives CDR1 SGHRS, CDR2 YFSETQ. The CDR3 bases that were read are TGCGCCAGCAGCGCTGTTGGTAGCGGGAGCGCCGGGGAG. Amino acid sequence: CASSAVGSGSAGE. The whole CDR3 is CASSAVGSGSAGELFF.

The part of the CDR3 DNA that was read is TGCGCCAGCCGGAGTTGGGAGCGGTCTACATACAATGAG. Its translation is CASRSWERSTYNE. The full CDR3 reads CASRSWERSTYNEQFF. The rearrangement joins TRBV10-1 to TRBJ2-1; tentative D call: TRBD2 (5 bases). The CDR3 end falls 3 residues outside the read, so it is completed with the germline J gene. Looked up from germline, CDR1 is WNHNN and CDR2 is SYGVQD (reference sequence). The V gene lost 8 bases and the J gene lost 4 bases, with 21 bases spanning the gap. The CDR3 extends over 16 amino acids.

For this clone: Read data end 3 residues before the CDR3 end; the end is taken from the germline J gene. This chain joins TRBV5-1 and TRBJ2-1; 11 bases fit TRBD2. CDR1 and CDR2 (germline): SGHRS, YFSETQ. With V trimmed by 0 bases and J by 0 bases, 2 bases remained unmatched. CDR3 size: 17 residues. The CDR3: CASSLGLAGSSYNEQFF. The CDR3 DNA, read in part, is TGCGCCAGCAGCTTGGGACTAGCGGGAAGCTCCTACAATGAG. Using reference TRBV5-1 and TRBJ2-1 for the parts outside the CDR3, the full variable domain is KAGVTQTPRYLIKTRGQQVTLSCSPISGHRSVSWYQQTPGQGLQFLFEYFSETQRNKGNFPGRFSGRQFSNSRSEMNVSTLELGDSALYLCASSLGLAGSSYNEQFFGPGTRLTVL.

Many counts were recorded for this clone. The read gets to within 3 residues of the CDR3 end, and the germline J gene fills in the rest. V and J are TRBV5-1 and TRBJ1-5; D may be TRBD1 (5 bases). The germline CDR1 and CDR2 sequences are SGHRS and YFSETQ. Trimming left V 4 bases short and J 4 bases short, with 18 bases between. The CDR3 runs to 16 residues. CDR3 DNA (partial): TGCGCCAGCAGCCCGGCGTCGGGAGGGGTTAATCAGCCC. As protein: CASSPASGGVNQP. The full CDR3 protein reads CASSPASGGVNQPQHF.

Of note for this clone: The sequence runs out 3 residues before the end of the CDR3; the remainder is reconstructed from the germline J gene. This chain uses TRBV7-9 with TRBJ2-1; 10 nucleotides match TRBD1. CDR1 is SEHNR, CDR2 FQNEAQ, per germline (reference sequence). Losses at the gene ends were 6 bases for V and 4 bases for J; bases not matched to a gene: 6. The CDR3 is made up of 15 amino acids. CDR3 sequence: CASSSGGQGYNEQFF. The part of the CDR3 DNA that was read is TGTGCCAGCAGTTCAGGGGGACAGGGGTACAATGAG.

This clone was counted ten times or more. The CDR3 end falls 3 residues outside the read, so it is completed with the germline J gene. The gene calls are TRBV20-1 and TRBJ2-7, with 9 bases matching TRBD1. There are 15 residues in the CDR3. Germline assignment: CDR1 DFQATT and CDR2 SNEGSKA (reference sequence). The V and J ends lost 4 bases and 3 bases, in that order; junction bases with no gene match: 10. CDR3: CSANGASGQGYEQYF. The DNA read from the CDR3 is TGCAGTGCTAACGGGGCATCGGGACAGGGCTACGAG.

On this clone itself: The read terminates 3 residues ahead of where the CDR3 ends, so the germline J gene completes it. The rearrangement uses TRBV7-2 and TRBJ2-7, with 7 bases that match TRBD2. Looked up from germline, CDR1 is SGHTA and CDR2 is FQGNSA. V was clipped by 1 base and J by 0 bases; unmatched bases: 3. The CDR3 runs to 15 residues. The sequenced part of the CDR3 DNA is TGTGCCAGCAGCTTAGTGCTAGCGGTCTCCTACGAG. Protein product: CASSLVLAVSYE. In full, the CDR3 is CASSLVLAVSYEQYF.